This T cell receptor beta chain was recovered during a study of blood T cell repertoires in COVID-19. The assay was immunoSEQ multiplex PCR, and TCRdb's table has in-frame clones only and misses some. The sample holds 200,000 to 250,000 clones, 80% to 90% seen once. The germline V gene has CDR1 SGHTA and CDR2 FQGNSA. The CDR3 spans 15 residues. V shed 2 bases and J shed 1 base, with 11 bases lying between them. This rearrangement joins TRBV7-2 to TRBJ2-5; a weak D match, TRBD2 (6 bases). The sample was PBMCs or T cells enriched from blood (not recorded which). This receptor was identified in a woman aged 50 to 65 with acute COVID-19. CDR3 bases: TGTGCCAGCAGCTTATTGGGGGGAGGCCAAGAGACCCAGTACTTC. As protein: CASSLLGGGQETQYF. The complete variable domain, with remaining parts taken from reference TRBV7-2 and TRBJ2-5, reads GAGVSQSPSNKVTEKGKDVELRCDPISGHTALYWYRQSLGQGLEFLIYFQGNSAPDKSGLPSDRFSAERTGGSVSTLTIQRTQQEDSAVYLCASSLLGGGQETQYFGPGTRLLVL.